This TCR beta chain was recovered during a study of neurological immune-mediated disorders. TCRdb used MiXCR to reprocess the 5' RACE reads, holding one entry per CDR3 protein. Among over 50,000 distinct CDR3 sequences, roughly 4.9% were seen once, and the ten largest hold roughly 5.7%. This clonotype was counted ten times or more. Antigen: not known. This CDR3 comprises 13 residues. V lost 1 base to trimming and J lost 5 bases; unmatched junction nucleotides: 0. CDR1 is KGHSH and CDR2 is LQKENI in the germline V gene. The study's findings and limits: Phylogenetic analysis grouped 18 of 34 multiple sclerosis patients' repertoires together, suggesting a possible repertoire signature. Expansion of TCR clones was greatest in HTLV-1-associated myelopathy and smallest in multiple sclerosis, where it fell below that of healthy controls. None of the CDR3 amino acid sequences found in expanded clones was shared across subjects. This suggests that the TCR-beta repertoires were private in all groups.

This TCR was sampled from a human donor with multiple sclerosis. The donor label of this sample is uncertain. V gene TRBV18 combines with J gene TRBJ2-7; TRBD1 matches at 9 bases. The sample comprised PBMCs. As DNA, the CDR3 is TGTGCCAGCTCACCACGGACAGGGGACGAGCAGTACTTC. Amino acid sequence: CASSPRTGDEQYF.